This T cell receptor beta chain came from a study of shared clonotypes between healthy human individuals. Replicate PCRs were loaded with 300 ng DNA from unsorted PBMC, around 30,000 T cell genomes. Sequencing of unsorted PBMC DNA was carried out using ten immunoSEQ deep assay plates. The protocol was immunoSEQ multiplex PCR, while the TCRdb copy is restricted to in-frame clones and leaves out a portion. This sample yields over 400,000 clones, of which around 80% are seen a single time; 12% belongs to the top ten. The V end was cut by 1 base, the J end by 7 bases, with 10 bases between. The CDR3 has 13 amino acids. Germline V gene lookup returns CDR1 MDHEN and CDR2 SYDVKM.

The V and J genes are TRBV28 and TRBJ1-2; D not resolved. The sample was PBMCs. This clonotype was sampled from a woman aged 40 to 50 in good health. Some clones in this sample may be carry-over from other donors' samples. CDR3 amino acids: CASSLYPQGGYTF. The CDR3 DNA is TGTGCCAGCAGTTTATACCCTCAAGGTGGCTACACCTTC.